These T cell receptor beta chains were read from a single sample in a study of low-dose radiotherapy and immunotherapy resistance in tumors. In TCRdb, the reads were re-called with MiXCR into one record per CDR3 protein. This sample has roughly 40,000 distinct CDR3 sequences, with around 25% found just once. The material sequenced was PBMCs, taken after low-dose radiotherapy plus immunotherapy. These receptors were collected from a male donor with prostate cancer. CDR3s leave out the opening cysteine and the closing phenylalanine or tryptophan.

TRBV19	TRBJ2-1	ASSMSPLSYNEQF
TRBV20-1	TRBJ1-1	SATLRGVGTEAF
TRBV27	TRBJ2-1	ASSLFQRGGPYNEQF
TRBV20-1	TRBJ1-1	SAGIPDTNTEAF
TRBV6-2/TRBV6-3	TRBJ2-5	ASSPGKTQY
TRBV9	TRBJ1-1	ASSARSDLGTEAF
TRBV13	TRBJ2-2	ASSLAGTGELFF
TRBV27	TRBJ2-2	ASRRGQVNTGELF
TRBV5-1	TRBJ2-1	ASSISGTSFDEQF
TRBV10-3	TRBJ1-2	AISEGGGAGYGYT
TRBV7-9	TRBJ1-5	ASSTSYQPQH
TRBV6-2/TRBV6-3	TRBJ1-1	ASSTGAGMNTEAF
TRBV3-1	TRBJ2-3	ASGPRGGQGTQY
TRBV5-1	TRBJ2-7	ASSLRGDEQY